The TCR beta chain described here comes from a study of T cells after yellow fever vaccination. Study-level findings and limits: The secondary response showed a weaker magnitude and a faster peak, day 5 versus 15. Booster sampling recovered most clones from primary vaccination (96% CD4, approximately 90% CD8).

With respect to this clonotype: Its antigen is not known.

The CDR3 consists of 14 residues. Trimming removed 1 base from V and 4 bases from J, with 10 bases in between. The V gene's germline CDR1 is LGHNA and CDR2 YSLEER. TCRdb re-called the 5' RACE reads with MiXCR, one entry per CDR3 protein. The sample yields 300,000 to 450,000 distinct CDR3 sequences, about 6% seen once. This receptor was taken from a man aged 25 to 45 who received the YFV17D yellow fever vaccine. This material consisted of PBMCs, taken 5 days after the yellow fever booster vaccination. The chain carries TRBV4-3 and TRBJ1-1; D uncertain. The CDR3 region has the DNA TGCGCCAGCAGCCAAGTGGGGTTGGTCACTGAAGCTTTCTTT. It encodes CASSQVGLVTEAFF.